This entry lists 2 T cell receptor beta chains sequenced from one sample in a study of blood T cell repertoires in COVID-19. Clones were sequenced by immunoSEQ multiplex PCR, and TCRdb holds only the in-frame ones, with some missing. Of about 230,000 clones listed, approximately 82% were seen once; the top ten hold approximately 2.3%. Material for sequencing was peripheral blood. Every receptor here comes from a man between 40 and 49 years old who had recovered from COVID-19.

The gene calls are TRBV10-2 and TRBJ2-1; possibly TRBD1 for D (6 bases). The V gene's germline CDR1 is WSHSY and CDR2 SAAADI. V gave up 4 bases and J gave up 0 bases, with 10 bases separating them. This CDR3 contains 15 residues. The CDR3 coding sequence is TGCGCCAGCAGTGTGGGGGCCAGCTCCTACAATGAGCAGTTCTTC. As protein: CASSVGASSYNEQFF.

The chain has TRBV6-5 and TRBJ2-1; 14 bases are shared with TRBD2. Unmatched junction bases numbered 5, after V lost 4 bases and J lost 9 bases. Germline V CDR1 and CDR2: MNHEY, SVGAGI. This CDR3 has 15 residues. The CDR3 spells CASSSGTSGRTEQFF. The CDR3 nucleotides read TGTGCCAGCAGTTCCGGGACTAGCGGGAGAACTGAGCAGTTCTTC.